This entry lists 2 T cell receptor beta chains sequenced from one sample in a study of PD-1 blockade in mismatch repair-deficient tumors. Sequencing used immunoSEQ multiplex PCR; TCRdb keeps in-frame clones, though not all of them. The profile shows around 30,000 clones, about 85% of them singletons. Here the sequenced sample was PBMCs, taken 6 weeks after starting pembrolizumab. The receptor source for this set is an adult with mismatch repair-deficient cancer.

This clone has just one count. The rearrangement links TRBV27 to TRBJ1-5; 8 bases agree with TRBD1. This CDR3 spans 13 amino acids. Germline assignment: CDR1 MNHEY and CDR2 SMNVEV (reference sequence). V gave up 5 bases and J gave up 5 bases; unmatched junction bases: 2. CDR3 DNA sequence: TGTGCCAGCAGTCCGGACAGGGATCAGCCCCAGCATTTT. Translation: CASSPDRDQPQHF.

CDR3 DNA: TGTGCCAGTCTAGCGGGGCGGACAGATACGCAGTATTTT. It is translated as CASLAGRTDTQYF. The chain joins TRBV5-8 to TRBJ2-3; 9 bases are a match to TRBD2. Germline V gene sequence: CDR1 SGHTS, CDR2 YDEGEE. J gave up 3 bases and V 8 bases, and 4 bases lay outside the gene matches. This CDR3 comprises 13 residues.